This record covers a single TCR beta chain. CDR1 is SNHLY, CDR2 FYNNEI, per germline. Trimming removed 3 bases from V and 8 bases from J, with 17 bases in between. The CDR3 totals 15 residues. The sample comes from a study of cytomegalovirus exposure and HLA in healthy donors. Amplification used 60 Vbeta primers and 13 Jbeta primers. Generated by immunoSEQ multiplex PCR, the TCRdb table keeps only in-frame clones and is missing some. The table has about 80,000 clones, under 85% seen once. The sequence derives from a woman aged 40 to 50 in good health and CMV-seropositive. The chain is built from TRBV2 and TRBJ2-1; tentatively, D is TRBD2 (6 bases). Sample: PBMCs. CDR3 nucleotides: TGTGCCAGCAGTGAGCTGCGGGGTGAATTGGATGAGCAGTTCTTC. Encoded protein: CASSELRGELDEQFF.